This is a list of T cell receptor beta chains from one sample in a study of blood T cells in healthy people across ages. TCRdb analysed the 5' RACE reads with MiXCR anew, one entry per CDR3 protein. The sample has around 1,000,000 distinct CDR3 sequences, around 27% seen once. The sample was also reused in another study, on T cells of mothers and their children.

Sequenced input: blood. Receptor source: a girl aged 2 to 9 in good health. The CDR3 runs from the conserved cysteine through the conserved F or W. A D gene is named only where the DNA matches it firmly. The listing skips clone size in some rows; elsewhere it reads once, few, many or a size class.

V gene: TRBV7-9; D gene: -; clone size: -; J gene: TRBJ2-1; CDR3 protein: CASSLLSENNEQFF; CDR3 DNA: TGTGCCAGCAGCTTGTTGAGCGAAAACAATGAGCAGTTCTTC
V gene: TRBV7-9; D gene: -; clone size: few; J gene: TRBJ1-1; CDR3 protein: CASSFELAGEAFF; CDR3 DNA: TGTGCCAGCAGCTTCGAGTTGGCTGGTGAAGCTTTCTTT
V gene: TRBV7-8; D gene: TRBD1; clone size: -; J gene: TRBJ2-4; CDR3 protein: CASSLGTVGHKNIQYF; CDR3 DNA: TGTGCCAGCAGCCTAGGGACAGTGGGACACAAAAACATTCAGTACTTC
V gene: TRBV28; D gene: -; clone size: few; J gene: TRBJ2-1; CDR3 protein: CASSGGRYRFF; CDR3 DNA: TGTGCCTCATCTGGGGGACGGTACAGGTTCTTC
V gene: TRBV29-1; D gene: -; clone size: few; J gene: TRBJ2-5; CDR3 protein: CSVEADQETQYF; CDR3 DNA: TGCAGCGTTGAGGCAGACCAAGAGACCCAGTACTTC
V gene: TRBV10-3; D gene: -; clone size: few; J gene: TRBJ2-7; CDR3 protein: CAISRTDYEQYF; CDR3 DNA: TGTGCCATCTCGAGGACAGACTACGAGCAGTACTTC
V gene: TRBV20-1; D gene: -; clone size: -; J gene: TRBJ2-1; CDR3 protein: CSAGGHSSYNEQFF; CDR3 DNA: TGCAGTGCTGGTGGGCATAGCTCCTACAATGAGCAGTTCTTC
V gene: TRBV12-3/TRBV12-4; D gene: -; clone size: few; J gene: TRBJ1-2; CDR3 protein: CASSSGRAPGLYGYTF; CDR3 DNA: TGTGCCAGCAGCTCGGGCCGGGCCCCGGGCCTATATGGCTACACCTTC
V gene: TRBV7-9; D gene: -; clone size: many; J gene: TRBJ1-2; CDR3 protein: CASSPDPYGYTF; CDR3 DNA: TGTGCCAGCAGCCCAGACCCTTATGGCTACACCTTC
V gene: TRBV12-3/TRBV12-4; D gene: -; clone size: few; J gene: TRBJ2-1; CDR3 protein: CASSRHSSYNEQFF; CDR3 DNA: TGTGCCAGCAGTCGACACAGCTCCTACAATGAGCAGTTCTTC
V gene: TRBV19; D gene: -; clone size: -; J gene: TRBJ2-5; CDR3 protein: CASRKGTQETQYF; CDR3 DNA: TGTGCCAGTAGGAAGGGTACCCAAGAGACCCAGTACTTC
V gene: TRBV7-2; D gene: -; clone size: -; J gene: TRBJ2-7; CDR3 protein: CASSSVADSYYEQYF; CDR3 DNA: TGTGCCAGCAGCTCTGTTGCGGACAGTTACTACGAGCAGTACTTC
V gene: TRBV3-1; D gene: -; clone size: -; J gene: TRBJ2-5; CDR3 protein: CASRPSRWGTQYF; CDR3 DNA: TGTGCCAGCCGCCCGTCCCGTTGGGGGACCCAGTACTTC
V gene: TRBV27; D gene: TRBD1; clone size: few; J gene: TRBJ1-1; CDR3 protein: CASSLSPGGNTEAFF; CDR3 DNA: TGTGCCAGCAGTTTATCCCCAGGGGGGAACACTGAAGCTTTCTTT
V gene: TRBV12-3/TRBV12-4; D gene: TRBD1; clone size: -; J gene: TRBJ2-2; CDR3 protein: CASTQTRGRTGELFF; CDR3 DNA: TGTGCCAGCACTCAGACCAGGGGGCGAACCGGGGAGCTGTTTTTT
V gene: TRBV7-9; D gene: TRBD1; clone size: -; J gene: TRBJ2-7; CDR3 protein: CASSLLGQGNNEQYF; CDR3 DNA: TGTGCCAGCAGCCTGCTGGGACAGGGGAATAACGAGCAGTACTTC
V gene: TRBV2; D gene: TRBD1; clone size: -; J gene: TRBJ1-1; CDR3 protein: CASSFFDRGGTEAFF; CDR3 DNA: TGTGCCAGCAGTTTTTTCGACAGGGGAGGCACTGAAGCTTTCTTT
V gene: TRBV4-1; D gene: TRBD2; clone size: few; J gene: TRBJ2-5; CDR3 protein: CASSPLLAGEETQYF; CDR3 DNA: TGCGCCAGCAGCCCGCTACTAGCGGGAGAGGAGACCCAGTACTTC
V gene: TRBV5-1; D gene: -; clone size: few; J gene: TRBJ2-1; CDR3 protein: CASSLTPGTSPNEQFF; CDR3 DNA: TGCGCCAGCAGCTTGACCCCCGGGACTTCTCCCAATGAGCAGTTCTTC
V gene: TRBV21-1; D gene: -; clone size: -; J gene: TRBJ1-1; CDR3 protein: CASSKVGAGVATEAFF; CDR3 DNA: TGTGCCAGCAGCAAAGTGGGGGCAGGGGTGGCCACTGAAGCTTTCTTT
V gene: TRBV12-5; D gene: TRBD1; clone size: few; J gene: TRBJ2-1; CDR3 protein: CASAEQGANEQFF; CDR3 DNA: TGTGCTAGTGCCGAACAGGGGGCCAATGAGCAGTTCTTC
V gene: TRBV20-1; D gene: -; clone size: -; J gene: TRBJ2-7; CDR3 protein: CSAREILSSDFYEQYF; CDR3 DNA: TGCAGTGCTAGAGAAATTTTGAGTAGCGATTTCTACGAGCAGTACTTC
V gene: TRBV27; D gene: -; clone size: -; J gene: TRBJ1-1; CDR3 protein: CASSSPGLLGNTEAFF; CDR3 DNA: TGTGCCAGCAGTTCTCCGGGACTCCTGGGGAACACTGAAGCTTTCTTT
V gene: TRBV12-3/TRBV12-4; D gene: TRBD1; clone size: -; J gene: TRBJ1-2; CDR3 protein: CASSLGLGTGSGGYTF; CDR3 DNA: TGTGCCAGCAGTTTAGGTCTTGGGACAGGGTCTGGCGGCTACACCTTC
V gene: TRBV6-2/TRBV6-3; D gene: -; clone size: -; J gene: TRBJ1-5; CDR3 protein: CASSYGGGNPNQPQHF; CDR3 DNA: TGTGCCAGCAGTTATGGTGGCGGCAACCCCAATCAGCCCCAGCATTTT
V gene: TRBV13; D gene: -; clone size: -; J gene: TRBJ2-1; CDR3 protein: CASSLGVGDSYNEQFF; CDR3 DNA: TGTGCCAGCAGCCTAGGCGTAGGAGATTCCTACAATGAGCAGTTCTTC
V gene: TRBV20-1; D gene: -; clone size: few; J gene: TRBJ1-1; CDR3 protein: CSAILPEAFF; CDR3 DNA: TGCAGTGCTATTCTCCCTGAAGCTTTCTTT
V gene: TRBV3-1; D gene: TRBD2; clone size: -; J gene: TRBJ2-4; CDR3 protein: CASSPPTSGGAKNIQYF; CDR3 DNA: TGTGCCAGCAGCCCCCCCACTAGCGGTGGAGCCAAAAACATTCAGTACTTC
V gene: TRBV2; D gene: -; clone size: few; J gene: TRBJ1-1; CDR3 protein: CASSVHTNTEAFF; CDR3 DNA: TGTGCCAGCAGTGTCCACACGAACACTGAAGCTTTCTTT
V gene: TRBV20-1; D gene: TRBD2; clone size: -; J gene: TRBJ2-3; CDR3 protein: CSARIEASGLETDTQYF; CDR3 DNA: TGCAGTGCTAGAATTGAGGCTAGCGGGTTAGAAACAGATACGCAGTATTTT
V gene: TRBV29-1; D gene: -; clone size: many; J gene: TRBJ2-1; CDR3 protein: CSVEPSPNEQFF; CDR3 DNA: TGCAGCGTTGAACCATCTCCCAATGAGCAGTTCTTC
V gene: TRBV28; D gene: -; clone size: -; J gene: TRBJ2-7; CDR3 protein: CASSYLAGDSRYEQYF; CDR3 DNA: TGTGCCAGCAGTTACCTGGCAGGAGACTCGCGGTACGAGCAGTACTTC
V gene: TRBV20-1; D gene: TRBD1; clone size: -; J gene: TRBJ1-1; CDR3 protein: CSAMGQGNAAFF; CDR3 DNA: TGCAGTGCCATGGGACAGGGGAATGCAGCTTTCTTT
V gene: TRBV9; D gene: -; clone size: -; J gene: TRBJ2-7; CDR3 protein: CASTVDHTYEQYF; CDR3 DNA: TGTGCCAGCACCGTAGATCACACCTACGAGCAGTACTTC
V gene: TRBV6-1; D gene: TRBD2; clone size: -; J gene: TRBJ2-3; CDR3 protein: CASSIFLSGRADDTQYF; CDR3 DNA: TGTGCCAGCAGCATATTCCTTAGCGGGAGGGCCGATGATACGCAGTATTTT
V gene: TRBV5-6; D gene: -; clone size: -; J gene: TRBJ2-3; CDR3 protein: CASSLWGRRDTQYF; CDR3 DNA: TGTGCCAGCAGCTTGTGGGGGAGAAGGGATACGCAGTATTTT
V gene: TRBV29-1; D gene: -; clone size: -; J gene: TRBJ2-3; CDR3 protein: CSVGVQGPGTDTQYF; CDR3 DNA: TGCAGCGTTGGTGTTCAGGGACCGGGCACAGATACGCAGTATTTT
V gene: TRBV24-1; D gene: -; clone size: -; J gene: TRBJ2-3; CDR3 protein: CATSDLPGESLFPQYF; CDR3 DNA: TGTGCCACCAGTGATTTGCCGGGGGAATCGCTTTTCCCGCAGTATTTT
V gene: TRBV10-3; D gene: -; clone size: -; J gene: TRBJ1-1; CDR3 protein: CATKGQGPSTEAFF; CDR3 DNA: TGTGCCACAAAGGGGCAGGGGCCATCCACTGAAGCTTTCTTT
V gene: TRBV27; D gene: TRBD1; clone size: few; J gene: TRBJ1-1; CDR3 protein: CASHGTGNTEAFF; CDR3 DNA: TGTGCCAGCCATGGGACAGGGAACACTGAAGCTTTCTTT
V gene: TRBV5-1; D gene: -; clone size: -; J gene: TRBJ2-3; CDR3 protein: CASRTNTDTQYF; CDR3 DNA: TGCGCCAGCAGAACCAACACAGATACGCAGTATTTT
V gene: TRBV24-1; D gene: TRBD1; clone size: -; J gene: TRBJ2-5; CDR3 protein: CATSDSRGPGETQYF; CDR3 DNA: TGTGCCACCAGTGATTCCAGGGGGCCTGGGGAGACCCAGTACTTC
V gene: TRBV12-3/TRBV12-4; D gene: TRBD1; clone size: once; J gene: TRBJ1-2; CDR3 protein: CASTGDRFNYGYTF; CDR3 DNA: TGTGCCAGCACCGGGGACAGATTTAACTATGGCTACACCTTC
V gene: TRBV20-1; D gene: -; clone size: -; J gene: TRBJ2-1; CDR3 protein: CSATDYYNEQFF; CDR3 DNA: TGCAGTGCTACAGACTATTACAATGAGCAGTTCTTC
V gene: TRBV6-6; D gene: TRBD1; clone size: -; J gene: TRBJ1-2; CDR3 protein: CASIPTGRYGYTF; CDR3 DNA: TGTGCCAGCATCCCGACAGGGCGCTATGGCTACACCTTC
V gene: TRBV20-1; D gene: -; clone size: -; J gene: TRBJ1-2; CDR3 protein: CSGVFGYAF; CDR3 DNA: TGCAGTGGGGTGTTTGGCTACGCCTTC
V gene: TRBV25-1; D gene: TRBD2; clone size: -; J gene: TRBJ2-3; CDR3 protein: CASSGAGGALFVMDTQYF; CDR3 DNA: TGTGCCAGCAGTGGAGCGGGGGGCGCGCTCTTCGTTATGGATACGCAGTATTTT
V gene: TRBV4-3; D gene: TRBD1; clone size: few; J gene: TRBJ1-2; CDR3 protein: CASSQTPQGQGYGYTF; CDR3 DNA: TGCGCCAGCAGCCAAACACCACAGGGACAGGGCTATGGCTACACCTTC